A single sample is the source of the 14 T cell receptor beta chains below, sequenced in a study of CD8+ T cells in alopecia areata. Indicated treatment: oral pan-JAK inhibitor, 5-10 mg twice daily. After isolation, RNA underwent reverse transcription to generate cDNA as the sequencing template. Some clones are missing from TCRdb's copy, which holds only in-frame ones; the method was immunoSEQ multiplex PCR. The sample carries more than 110,000 clones, about 56% recorded once. The specimen comprised CD8+ T cells sorted from blood, sampled at week 4, from a patient treated with tofacitinib. All receptors derive from a human donor with alopecia areata.

The rearrangement links TRBV12-5 to TRBJ2-1; no clear D. CDR1 is LGHNT and CDR2 is FRNRAP in the germline V gene. Trimming stripped 10 bases from V and 3 bases from J, with 13 bases between. This CDR3 has 13 residues. CDR3 sequence: CATSEGIYNEQFF. The CDR3 coding sequence is TGTGCTACCTCCGAAGGGATCTACAATGAGCAGTTCTTC.

V and J are TRBV29-1 and TRBJ2-3; D unresolved. Germline V gene lookup returns CDR1 SQVTM and CDR2 ANQGSEA. Trimming left V 5 bases short and J 4 bases short, with 4 bases between. This CDR3 has 10 residues. The CDR3 region is CSVSSDTQYF. DNA of the CDR3: TGCAGCGTTTCTTCAGATACGCAGTATTTT.

This clone was seen a handful of times. This chain uses TRBV5-1 with TRBJ2-7, with 8 bases aligning to TRBD1. Germline V gene data show CDR1 as SGHRS and CDR2 as YFSETQ. The CDR3 is 16 amino acids. V dropped 3 bases and J dropped 5; count of bases not matched to a gene: 13. CDR3 protein: CASSSHSRGRRDEQYF. In DNA form, the CDR3 reads TGCGCCAGCAGCTCTCATTCCAGGGGGCGCCGGGACGAGCAGTACTTC. The variable domain in full, with the rest retrieved from reference TRBV5-1 and TRBJ2-7, is KAGVTQTPRYLIKTRGQQVTLSCSPISGHRSVSWYQQTPGQGLQFLFEYFSETQRNKGNFPGRFSGRQFSNSRSEMNVSTLELGDSALYLCASSSHSRGRRDEQYFGPGTRLTVT.

The chain joins TRBV9 to TRBJ2-1; D may be TRBD1 (6 bases). Between the trimmed V and J ends, which lost 4 bases and 9 bases, there was a span of 11 bases. Germline-derived CDR1 and CDR2 are SGDLS and YYNGEE. The CDR3 extends over 12 amino acids. The CDR3 here is CASSFQGSEQFF. The CDR3 coding sequence is TGTGCCAGCAGCTTCCAGGGGTCTGAGCAGTTCTTC.

V usage is TRBV7-9 and J usage is TRBJ1-2; D is possibly TRBD1 (6 bases). Germline lookup yields CDR1 SEHNR and CDR2 FQNEAQ (reference sequence). The CDR3 consists of 17 residues. V lost 4 bases to trimming and J lost 4 bases, with 22 bases between them. DNA of the CDR3: TGTGCCAGCAGCTCCGACGGGGGCCGGATCCCAACCTATGGCTACACCTTC. This translates into CASSSDGGRIPTYGYTF.

This chain links TRBV6-1 with TRBJ2-7; no reliable D call. Deletions cut 6 bases from V and 3 bases from J, with 12 bases between. Germline V gene sequence: CDR1 MNHNS, CDR2 SASEGT. The CDR3 sequence is 13 residues long. CDR3 DNA sequence: TGTGCCAGCAGCAAGGCCCGGTTCTACGAGCAGTACTTC. Its translation: CASSKARFYEQYF.

This chain uses TRBV7-8 with TRBJ2-5, with 7 bases matching TRBD2. Trimming removed 2 bases from V and 4 bases from J; junction bases left unmatched: 7. Germline lookup yields CDR1 SGHVS and CDR2 FQNEAQ. The CDR3 runs to 15 residues. The chain's CDR3 is CASSLSGTGGETQYF. The CDR3 DNA is TGTGCCAGCAGCTTAAGCGGGACTGGAGGAGAGACCCAGTACTTC.

The chain carries TRBV4-3 and TRBJ1-6; D call uncertain. This CDR3 region has 16 residues. The germline V and J ends were trimmed by 6 bases and 0 bases, with 12 bases remaining between them. Germline V lookup: CDR1 LGHNA, CDR2 YSLEER. CDR3 region: CASSLSPGSYNSPLHF. CDR3 in DNA: TGCGCCAGCAGTCTATCCCCAGGCTCCTATAATTCACCCCTCCACTTT.

This clone was observed a few times. The J gene is TRBJ2-5, the V gene TRBV5-6; TRBD1 agrees at 8 bases. Germline CDR1 and CDR2: SGHDT and YYEEEE. Trimming cost V 4 bases and J 5 bases; bases outside gene matches: 4. The CDR3 runs to 13 residues. The CDR3 DNA follows: TGTGCCAGCAGCGGACAGGGCAGCGAGACCCAGTACTTC. Its protein product is CASSGQGSETQYF.

The chain carries TRBV5-6 and TRBJ2-7; TRBD1 might be the D (6 bases). Trimming stripped 3 bases from V and 0 bases from J, with 13 bases between. CDR1 is SGHDT and CDR2 is YYEEEE in the germline V gene. This CDR3 comprises 15 residues. As DNA, the CDR3 is TGTGCCAGCAGCTCTCCGGGACACAGCTCCTACGAGCAGTACTTC. It encodes CASSSPGHSSYEQYF.

The chain carries TRBV30 and TRBJ2-7; D might be TRBD1 (6 bases). V was trimmed by 6 bases and J by 5 bases, leaving 14 bases between them. CDR1 and CDR2 from the germline V gene are GTSNPN and SVGIG (reference sequence). The CDR3 covers 12 residues. CDR3 in amino acids: CACITGSDEQYF. The CDR3 DNA sequence: TGTGCCTGCATCACAGGGAGCGACGAGCAGTACTTC.

The rearrangement uses TRBV6-5 and TRBJ2-2; 10 bases agree with TRBD1. This CDR3 region has 16 residues. Trimming cost V 2 bases and J 5 bases; bases outside gene matches: 5. Germline-derived CDR1 and CDR2 are MNHEY and SVGAGI. The CDR3 loop is CASSYDRGLLTGELFF. CDR3 bases: TGTGCCAGCAGTTACGACAGGGGGCTTCTTACCGGGGAGCTGTTTTTT.

The count of this clone is one. V is TRBV5-1 and J is TRBJ1-2; the D is unclear. The CDR3 length is 15 residues. The germline V and J ends were trimmed by 4 bases and 2 bases, with 15 bases remaining between them. Germline assignment: CDR1 SGHRS and CDR2 YFSETQ. CDR3 in DNA: TGCGCCAGCAGCGACACCCTGAACGTGAACTATGGCTACACCTTC. It codes for CASSDTLNVNYGYTF.

The chain recombines TRBV28 with TRBJ2-7, with a tentative D call TRBD1 (6 bases). The V gene's germline CDR1 is MDHEN and CDR2 SYDVKM. Trimming cost V 1 base and J 0 bases, with 10 bases left between them. The CDR3 runs to 15 residues. The CDR3 nucleotides are TGTGCCAGCAGTTTATCCCGGGACAACTCCTACGAGCAGTACTTC. This codes for CASSLSRDNSYEQYF.